This T cell receptor (beta chain) is drawn from a study of blood T cells in healthy people across ages. Findings and caveats of the study: Older age coincided with a roughly linear decline in TCR beta diversity per million T cells.

The second PCR ran about 6 to 11 cycles with a sample-barcoded 5' primer and J-beta primers. MiXCR was run by TCRdb on the 5' RACE reads, yielding one entry per CDR3 protein. Here the sample spans 1 million to 1.2 million distinct CDR3 sequences, around two fifths being singletons. About this clonotype itself: Its matching antigen is unknown.

CDR1 is SEHNR and CDR2 is FQNEAQ in the germline V gene (reference sequence). The V segment lost 5 bases and the J segment 4 bases; nucleotides outside the gene matches: 9. The CDR3 loop spans 15 amino acids. The sequence was collected from a man aged 18 to 29 in good health. This sequence joins TRBV7-9 and TRBJ2-3; 7 positions match TRBD1. Sequencing was done on a sample of blood. This CDR3 is CASSRVQGTADTQYF. The CDR3 coding sequence is TGTGCCAGCAGCCGAGTACAGGGGACGGCAGATACGCAGTATTTT.